The sequence of this T cell receptor beta chain was determined in a study of T cell responses to AZD1222 COVID-19 vaccine. Study-level results: Vaccine-associated CD4 TCRs spanned spike, dominant at 160-218 and 743-854. Spike-specific TCR depth and breadth grew after two AZD1222 doses. It should be noted that donors were predominantly white British and more often female, and clonal diversity was possibly underestimated.

The germline V gene has CDR1 LNHDA and CDR2 SQIVND (reference sequence). V lost 6 bases and J lost 2; bases outside the gene matches: 13. The CDR3 extends over 17 amino acids. Remarks on this clone: Its specificity is unknown.

Assay used: immunoSEQ multiplex PCR; TCRdb lists only in-frame clones, some missing. The repertoire holds 130,000 or so clones, with approximately 90% as singletons. The chain links TRBV19 to TRBJ1-5; TRBD1 aligns across 7 bases. The TCR comes from an adult who received the AZD1222 COVID-19 vaccine. Sample: peripheral blood, taken 28 days after the second AZD1222 dose. CDR3 region: CASSPGTAQWGNQPQHF. CDR3 bases: TGTGCCAGTAGCCCAGGGACAGCCCAGTGGGGCAATCAGCCCCAGCATTTT.